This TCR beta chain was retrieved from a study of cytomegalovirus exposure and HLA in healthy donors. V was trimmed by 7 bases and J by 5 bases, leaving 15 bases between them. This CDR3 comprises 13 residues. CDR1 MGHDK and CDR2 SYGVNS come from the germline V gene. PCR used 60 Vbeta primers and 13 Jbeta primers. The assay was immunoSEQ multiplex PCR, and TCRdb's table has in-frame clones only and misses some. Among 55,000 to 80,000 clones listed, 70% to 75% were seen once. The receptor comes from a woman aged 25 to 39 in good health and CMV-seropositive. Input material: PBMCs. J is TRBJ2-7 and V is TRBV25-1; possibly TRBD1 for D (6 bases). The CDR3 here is CASTLDSSHEQYF. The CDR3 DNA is TGTGCCAGCACTCTGGACAGTTCCCACGAGCAGTACTTC.